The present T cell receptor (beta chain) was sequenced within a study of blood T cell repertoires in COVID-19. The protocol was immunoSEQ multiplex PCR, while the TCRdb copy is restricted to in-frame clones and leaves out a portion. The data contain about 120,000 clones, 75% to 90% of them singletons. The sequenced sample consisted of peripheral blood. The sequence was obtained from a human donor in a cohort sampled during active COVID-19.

The CDR3 protein is CSVEIRAGANVLTF. CDR3 in DNA: TGCAGCGTTGAAATTCGGGCTGGGGCCAACGTCCTGACTTTC. The V and J genes are TRBV29-1 and TRBJ2-6; no reliable D call. V lost 2 bases and J 2 bases, leaving 7 bases between the germline ends. Germline assignment: CDR1 SQVTM and CDR2 ANQGSEA. CDR3 length: 14 amino acids.